The 27 T cell receptor beta chains reported below all come from one sample, sequenced in a study of T cell repertoires in cytomegalovirus infection. TCRdb independently ran MiXCR on the reads; one entry per CDR3 protein. The top ten clones hold roughly 15% of a sample with approximately 400,000 distinct CDR3 sequences, about 33% of them seen once. Source material: PBMCs. These receptors all come from a human donor in good health (CMV status not recorded). Some clones in this sample may be carry-over from other donors' samples.

The chain combines TRBV7-9 with TRBJ1-5; D unresolved. The CDR3 is 14 residues long. The germline V gene has CDR1 SEHNR and CDR2 FQNEAQ (reference sequence). Trimming took off 7 bases at V and 5 bases at J, with 15 bases between the two ends. CDR3: CASIARNPDQPQHF. In nucleotides, the CDR3 is TGTGCCAGCATCGCCCGGAACCCCGATCAGCCCCAGCATTTT. Supplemented by reference TRBV7-9 and TRBJ1-5, the full variable domain reads DTGVSQNPRHKITKRGQNVTFRCDPISEHNRLYWYRQTLGQGPEFLTYFQNEAQLEKSRLLSDRFSAERPKGSFSTLEIQRTEQGDSAMYLCASIARNPDQPQHFGDGTRLSIL.

This clonotype was seen a few times. The V call is TRBV20-1, the J call TRBJ1-1; TRBD1 aligns across 7 bases. The germline V gene encodes CDR1 DFQATT and CDR2 SNEGSKA (reference sequence). The CDR3 is 13 residues long. Trimming at V came to 6 bases and at J to 5 bases, leaving 9 bases not matched to a gene. The CDR3 is CSARDRIWTEAFF. In DNA form, the CDR3 reads TGCAGTGCCCGGGACAGAATATGGACTGAAGCTTTCTTT.

This clonotype was seen a few times. This chain joins TRBV12-3 or TRBV12-4 and TRBJ1-1; no definite D call. The CDR3 covers 12 residues. The ends were cut back, 7 bases at V and 8 bases at J, with 14 bases in the middle. The CDR3 sequence: CASTPRVGEAFF. The CDR3 DNA sequence: TGTGCCAGCACCCCCCGGGTGGGGGAAGCTTTCTTT.

This clonotype was seen many times. This sequence joins TRBV4-2 and TRBJ1-4; D is perhaps TRBD1 (6 bases). Trimming removed 1 base at V and 5 bases at J, with 17 bases between. The CDR3 totals 17 residues. Germline loops: CDR1 LGHNA, CDR2 YNFKEQ. The CDR3 loop reads CASSQGGRDRTNEKLFF. As DNA, the CDR3 is TGTGCCAGCAGCCAAGGCGGACGCGACAGGACCAATGAAAAACTGTTTTTT.

Comments on this clonotype: A much larger clone differs from this one at a single base, so this may be a read error. The CDR3 loop is CASSVGGGGGNTGELFF. The CDR3 coding sequence is TGTGCCAGCAGCGTAGGTGGGGGCGGGGGAAACACCGGGGAGCTGTTTTTT. This chain joins TRBV7-2 and TRBJ2-2, with D perhaps TRBD2 (7 bases). This CDR3 is built from 17 residues. The V and J ends lost 5 bases and 2 bases respectively, with 18 bases between them. Germline V gene data show CDR1 as SGHTA and CDR2 as FQGNSA.

Only a few counts were recorded for this clonotype. The chain has TRBV6-1 and TRBJ2-3; D is uncertain. The V gene's germline CDR1 is MNHNS and CDR2 SASEGT. There are 15 residues in the CDR3. Trimming removed 1 base at V and 0 bases at J, with 8 bases between. The CDR3 protein is CASSEVGVSTDTQYF. CDR3 in DNA: TGTGCCAGCAGTGAAGTTGGGGTAAGCACAGATACGCAGTATTTT.

As regards this clonotype: A read error is likely, as this CDR3 ends without the conserved phenylalanine or tryptophan. J is TRBJ1-5 and V is TRBV6-2 or TRBV6-3, with TRBD1 as a possible D gene (5 bases). Trimming took off 5 bases at V and 2 bases at J, with 16 bases between the two ends. CDR1 MNHEY and CDR2 SVGEGT come from the germline V gene. The CDR3 totals 16 residues. The CDR3 loop reads CASSEWGGVGNQPQHL. The CDR3 DNA reads as TGTGCCAGCAGTGAATGGGGGGGGGTTGGCAATCAGCCCCAGCATTTG.

J is TRBJ2-2 and V is TRBV5-3; TRBD2 might be the D (6 bases). TRBV5-3 is sorted into the ORF group, with uncertain function. Trimming cost V 8 bases and J 5 bases, with 16 bases left between them. The CDR3 runs to 14 residues. CDR3 amino acids: CASFSVGRTGELFF. The CDR3, as DNA: TGTGCCAGCTTCTCGGTGGGGAGGACCGGGGAGCTGTTTTTT.

In this sample, this clonotype turned up many times. The chain carries TRBV7-8 and TRBJ1-2; 10 nucleotides agree with TRBD1. V lost 5 bases, J lost 7 bases, and 13 bases stayed unmatched. Germline assignment: CDR1 SGHVS and CDR2 FQNEAQ. CDR3 size: 16 residues. The CDR3 DNA follows: TGTGCCAGCAGCCCGAGACAGGGGGCGCTTGGTCCTGGCTACACCTTC. It is translated as CASSPRQGALGPGYTF.

V usage is TRBV10-3 and J usage is TRBJ2-5, with D perhaps matching TRBD1 (5 bases). The germline V gene encodes CDR1 ENHRY and CDR2 SYGVKD. The CDR3 is 14 amino acids. The V and J ends lost 0 bases and 4 bases respectively, with 9 bases between them. In DNA form, the CDR3 reads TGTGCCATCAGTGAGTCTACAGGTCCAGAGACCCAGTACTTC. The encoded protein is CAISESTGPETQYF.

Concerning this clonotype: The junction and the germline gene differ at one end; a read error may be behind it. The CDR3 here is CDSSTLDRPNGQPQHF. CDR3 in DNA: TGTGACAGCAGTACCCTCGACAGGCCCAACGGACAGCCCCAGCATTTT. The rearrangement links TRBV12-3 or TRBV12-4 to TRBJ1-5; maybe TRBD1 (6 bases). This CDR3 has 16 amino acids.

Only a few counts were recorded for this clonotype. V gene TRBV14 combines with J gene TRBJ2-3, with 10 bases fitting TRBD2. CDR1 and CDR2 (germline): SGHDN, FVKESK. The CDR3 length is 19 residues. The J segment lost 2 bases and the V segment lost 4 bases, leaving 15 bases of the junction unmatched. The CDR3 DNA follows: TGTGCCAGCAGCCGCACCCGGGGCCTAGCGGGGGCCTTCACAGATACGCAGTATTTT. It is translated as CASSRTRGLAGAFTDTQYF.

In DNA form, the CDR3 reads TGTGCCAGTAGTAAGAGGAACAGGGTTGGTCAGCCCCAGCATTTT. It encodes CASSKRNRVGQPQHF. The chain combines TRBV19 with TRBJ1-5, with D perhaps TRBD1 (6 bases). V lost 4 bases and J lost 6, with 16 bases in between. This CDR3 has 15 amino acids. Germline V gives CDR1 LNHDA, CDR2 SQIVND (reference sequence).

This clonotype was recorded many times. The gene calls are TRBV7-9 and TRBJ2-1; D call uncertain. The CDR3 extends over 16 amino acids. Germline lookup yields CDR1 SEHNR and CDR2 FQNEAQ (reference sequence). V was shortened by 7 bases and J by 0 bases, with 16 bases between the two germline ends. This CDR3 is CASNPPVISSYNEQFF. The CDR3 region has the DNA TGTGCCAGCAATCCTCCCGTCATCAGCTCCTACAATGAGCAGTTCTTC.

The rearrangement joins TRBV6-2 or TRBV6-3 to TRBJ2-1; possible D gene TRBD1, 5 bases. This CDR3 region has 14 residues. The V gene's germline CDR1 is MNHEY and CDR2 SVGEGT. V gave up 7 bases and J gave up 4 bases, with 14 bases separating them. CDR3 residues: CASKGQPEYNEQFF. In DNA, the CDR3 is TGTGCCAGCAAAGGACAACCAGAATACAATGAGCAGTTCTTC.

This clonotype was found many times. This chain connects TRBV12-3 or TRBV12-4 to TRBJ1-2; TRBD1 matches 8 bases. V gave up 6 bases and J gave up 5 bases; unmatched junction bases: 5. This CDR3 has 13 residues. This CDR3 is CASSVGTGYGYTF. Written as DNA, the CDR3 is TGTGCCAGCAGCGTAGGGACAGGATATGGCTACACCTTC.

This clonotype has a handful of counts. The chain joins TRBV19 to TRBJ2-7; D unresolved. Trimming took 5 bases from V and 5 from J, leaving 16 bases between them. Germline-derived CDR1 and CDR2 are LNHDA and SQIVND (reference sequence). CDR3 size: 14 residues. The CDR3: CASSPRTAVHEQYF. CDR3 DNA: TGTGCCAGTAGTCCGCGGACCGCCGTACACGAGCAGTACTTC. Using reference TRBV19 and TRBJ2-7 for the parts outside the CDR3, the full variable domain is DGGITQSPKYLFRKEGQNVTLSCEQNLNHDAMYWYRQDPGQGLRLIYYSQIVNDFQKGDIAEGYSVSREKKESFPLTVTSAQKNPTAFYLCASSPRTAVHEQYFGPGTRLTVT.

The sample holds a few counts of this clonotype. V and J are TRBV25-1 and TRBJ1-4; no definite D call. The germline gives CDR1 MGHDK, CDR2 SYGVNS. CDR3 length equals 11 residues. With 8 bases removed from V and 7 bases from J, the gap between germline ends came to 8 bases. The CDR3 sequence is CASGYGEKLFF. CDR3 nucleotides: TGTGCCAGCGGCTACGGTGAAAAACTGTTTTTT.

In this sample, this clonotype turned up many times. The chain carries TRBV6-1 and TRBJ1-4; 9 nucleotides align to TRBD1. The V gene end was trimmed by 4 bases and the J gene end by 7 bases; junction bases not matched to a gene: 7. Germline lookup yields CDR1 MNHNS and CDR2 SASEGT. This CDR3 has 15 residues. The CDR3 spells CASSGQGDVREKLFF. The CDR3 DNA reads as TGTGCCAGCAGTGGACAGGGGGATGTGCGTGAAAAACTGTTTTTT.

The rearrangement joins TRBV12-3 or TRBV12-4 to TRBJ2-1; the D gene is possibly TRBD2 (7 bases). This CDR3 is 18 amino acids long. V dropped 7 bases and J dropped 4 bases, with 26 bases sitting between them. The CDR3 DNA reads as TGTGCCAGCAACCCTAGGGGAGGGGGGCTTGGGGCTTACAATGAGCAGTTCTTC. Translated: CASNPRGGGLGAYNEQFF.

This clonotype was seen more than once but under ten times. The chain joins TRBV2 to TRBJ1-1; D is ambiguous. Trimming removed 1 base at V and 0 bases at J, with 9 bases between. The CDR3 has 15 residues. The V gene's germline CDR1 is SNHLY and CDR2 FYNNEI. Here the CDR3 DNA reads TGTGCCAGCAGTGAAGGGCCTAAGCTGAACACTGAAGCTTTCTTT. It is translated as CASSEGPKLNTEAFF.

The chain joins TRBV11-2 to TRBJ1-3; D is uncertain. Deletions cut 0 bases from V and 6 bases from J, with 12 bases between. The CDR3 is 15 residues long. Germline V gene sequence: CDR1 SGHAT, CDR2 FQNNGV. CDR3 sequence reads: CASSLEAVRPNTIYF. CDR3 DNA: TGTGCCAGCAGCTTAGAGGCAGTGAGACCAAACACCATATATTTT.

This clonotype was detected only a few times. The chain uses TRBV20-1 and TRBJ1-4; D gene ambiguous. Germline lookup yields CDR1 DFQATT and CDR2 SNEGSKA (reference sequence). CDR3 length equals 13 residues. V lost 1 base to trimming and J lost 3 bases, with 6 bases between them. The DNA of the CDR3 is TGCAGTGCTAGAGGGGTTCCTAATGAAAAACTGTTTTTT. This translates into CSARGVPNEKLFF.

This clonotype was detected ten times or more. The chain employs TRBV7-9 and TRBJ1-1; TRBD1 agrees at 8 bases. The CDR3 totals 15 residues. V shed 5 bases and J 1 base; nucleotides not matched to a gene: 6. Per germline, CDR1 SEHNR and CDR2 FQNEAQ (reference sequence). The CDR3 spells CASSPIGQGNTEAFF. CDR3 coding DNA: TGTGCCAGCAGCCCAATCGGACAGGGGAACACTGAAGCTTTCTTT.

V usage is TRBV7-9 and J usage is TRBJ1-4, with D unresolved. Germline V gene sequence: CDR1 SEHNR, CDR2 FQNEAQ (reference sequence). Trimming cost V 1 base and J 6 bases, with 12 bases left between them. CDR3 length: 15 amino acids. In DNA form, the CDR3 reads TGTGCCAGCAGCTTAGGTCGGGGTTCGGATGAAAAACTGTTTTTT. It specifies CASSLGRGSDEKLFF.

Of note for this clonotype: A single base separates this from a much larger clone, so it may be a read error. The CDR3 ends on some other residue instead of the conserved phenylalanine or tryptophan, so this is likely a read error. The gene calls are TRBV7-2 and TRBJ2-1; TRBD2 is a possible D gene (6 bases). CDR1 SGHTA and CDR2 FQGNSA come from the germline V gene. This CDR3 is 15 amino acids long. V was shortened by 7 bases and J by 6 bases, with 19 bases between the two germline ends. CDR3 bases: TGTGCCAGCACGTTTTCAGGAGGGATACTCAATGAGCAGTTCTGC. It is translated as CASTFSGGILNEQFC.

The chain employs TRBV2 and TRBJ2-7; D remains ambiguous. From germline, CDR1 is SNHLY and CDR2 FYNNEI. The V end lost 6 bases, the J end lost 1 base, and 13 bases lay between the germline ends. CDR3 length: 14 amino acids. In DNA, the CDR3 is TGTGCCAGCAGCCTCCCCGGCAGTTCCTACGAGCAGTACTTC. Encoded protein: CASSLPGSSYEQYF.